This is a list of T cell receptor beta chains from one sample in a study of T cell responses to AZD1222 COVID-19 vaccine. Measured with immunoSEQ multiplex PCR; TCRdb has only the in-frame clones, and not every one. In the table there are 150,000 to 200,000 clones, approximately 90% of which are singletons. The sequencing here drew on peripheral blood, taken 28 days after the second dose of the MenACWY control vaccine. Receptors were obtained from an adult who received the MenACWY meningococcal vaccine as a control. Each CDR3 is given with its conserved first and last residue. The order of the fields is CDR3 protein, CDR3 DNA, clone size, D gene, J gene, V gene. The D gene is left open where the match is weak. Some rows mark clone size as missing; the rest say once, few, many or name a class of expanded clone.

CDR3aa: CASSRGEGREQYF
CDR3nt: TGTGCCAGCTCTCGCGGGGAGGGGCGGGAGCAGTACTTC
abundance: -
d_gene: TRBD2
j_gene: TRBJ2-7
v_gene: TRBV18

CDR3aa: CAWARTRNLITGELFF
CDR3nt: TGTGCCTGGGCCCGGACTAGAAACTTGATCACCGGGGAGCTGTTTTTT
abundance: few
d_gene: TRBD2
j_gene: TRBJ2-2
v_gene: TRBV30

CDR3aa: CASSSEGRPTYNEQFF
CDR3nt: TGTGCCAGTTCATCGGAGGGGCGACCGACCTACAATGAGCAGTTCTTC
abundance: -
d_gene: -
j_gene: TRBJ2-1
v_gene: TRBV19

CDR3aa: CTSSQDTPHVRGAFPNFSYEQYF
CDR3nt: TGCACCAGCAGCCAAGATACCCCGCACGTCAGGGGGGCTTTCCCAAACTTCTCCTACGAGCAGTACTTC
abundance: -
d_gene: -
j_gene: TRBJ2-7
v_gene: TRBV1

CDR3aa: CASSPAYTVKTQYF
CDR3nt: TGTGCCAGCAGCCCCGCCTATACTGTGAAGACCCAGTACTTC
abundance: -
d_gene: -
j_gene: TRBJ2-5
v_gene: TRBV3-1/TRBV3-2

CDR3aa: CASGIEGFRAFF
CDR3nt: TGTGCTAGTGGTATAGAGGGGTTTCGGGCTTTCTTT
abundance: -
d_gene: -
j_gene: TRBJ1-1
v_gene: TRBV12-5

CDR3aa: CASSNLAGAVEQYF
CDR3nt: TGTGCCAGCAGTAACCTAGCGGGAGCTGTCGAGCAGTACTTC
abundance: -
d_gene: TRBD2
j_gene: TRBJ2-7
v_gene: TRBV6-5

CDR3aa: CASSQDRNRGRGNTIYF
CDR3nt: TGTGCCAGCAGCCAAGATCGGAATCGGGGGCGCGGAAACACCATATATTTT
abundance: -
d_gene: -
j_gene: TRBJ1-3
v_gene: TRBV4-2

CDR3aa: CSASGQSNQPQHF
CDR3nt: TGCAGTGCTAGTGGCCAGAGCAATCAGCCCCAGCATTTT
abundance: -
d_gene: -
j_gene: TRBJ1-5
v_gene: TRBV20-1

CDR3aa: CASSVSGNTDTQYF
CDR3nt: TGTGCCAGCAGCGTAAGCGGAAACACAGATACGCAGTATTTT
abundance: -
d_gene: -
j_gene: TRBJ2-3
v_gene: TRBV9

CDR3aa: CASSLTSGRADTQYF
CDR3nt: TGTGCCAGCAGTTTGACTAGCGGGAGGGCAGATACGCAGTATTTT
abundance: -
d_gene: TRBD2
j_gene: TRBJ2-3
v_gene: TRBV7-2

CDR3aa: CASRWTGGLFEQYF
CDR3nt: TGTGCCAGCAGGTGGACAGGAGGGTTGTTCGAGCAGTACTTC
abundance: once
d_gene: -
j_gene: TRBJ2-7
v_gene: TRBV28

CDR3aa: CASSQGLRGSGVEQYF
CDR3nt: TGTGCCAGCAGCCAAGGACTACGCGGGAGTGGCGTAGAGCAGTACTTC
abundance: few
d_gene: TRBD2
j_gene: TRBJ2-7
v_gene: TRBV11-2

CDR3aa: CASSPDRASSGNTIYF
CDR3nt: TGTGCCAGCTCACCAGACAGGGCCTCCTCTGGAAACACCATATATTTT
abundance: -
d_gene: TRBD1
j_gene: TRBJ1-3
v_gene: TRBV18

CDR3aa: CASSFRLAVGETQYF
CDR3nt: TGTGCCAGCAGTTTTCGACTAGCGGTGGGGGAGACCCAGTACTTC
abundance: -
d_gene: TRBD2
j_gene: TRBJ2-5
v_gene: TRBV6-5

CDR3aa: CASTNPGTGTGYTF
CDR3nt: TGTGCCAGTACCAACCCCGGGACAGGGACTGGCTACACCTTC
abundance: -
d_gene: TRBD1
j_gene: TRBJ1-2
v_gene: TRBV19

CDR3aa: CASSLLSGAQETQYF
CDR3nt: TGTGCCAGCAGCCTTCTTAGCGGGGCCCAAGAGACCCAGTACTTC
abundance: few
d_gene: TRBD2
j_gene: TRBJ2-5
v_gene: TRBV7-2

CDR3aa: CASSYPPGQGYYGYTF
CDR3nt: TGTGCCAGCAGTTACCCGCCGGGACAGGGATACTATGGCTACACCTTC
abundance: -
d_gene: TRBD1
j_gene: TRBJ1-2
v_gene: TRBV6-2/TRBV6-3

CDR3aa: CASAEGGQGRDGYTF
CDR3nt: TGTGCCAGTGCGGAAGGTGGTCAAGGACGGGACGGCTACACCTTC
abundance: -
d_gene: -
j_gene: TRBJ1-2
v_gene: TRBV19

CDR3aa: CASSERGGRSGNTIYF
CDR3nt: TGTGCCAGCAGTGAAAGGGGCGGCCGCTCTGGAAACACCATATATTTT
abundance: -
d_gene: -
j_gene: TRBJ1-3
v_gene: TRBV6-1

CDR3aa: CASSLRQETQYF
CDR3nt: TGTGCCAGCAGCCTACGCCAAGAGACCCAGTACTTC
abundance: -
d_gene: -
j_gene: TRBJ2-5
v_gene: TRBV3-1/TRBV3-2

CDR3aa: CASSSTSIRTGGTEAFF
CDR3nt: TGCGCCAGCAGCTCGACATCCATTAGGACAGGGGGCACTGAAGCTTTCTTT
abundance: -
d_gene: TRBD1
j_gene: TRBJ1-1
v_gene: TRBV5-1

CDR3aa: CASSIGRGKETQYF
CDR3nt: TGTGCCAGTAGTATAGGGAGGGGGAAAGAGACCCAGTACTTC
abundance: -
d_gene: -
j_gene: TRBJ2-5
v_gene: TRBV19

CDR3aa: CASSFVGRPLDEQFF
CDR3nt: TGTGCCAGCAGCTTCGTCGGGAGGCCCCTCGATGAGCAGTTCTTC
abundance: -
d_gene: TRBD2
j_gene: TRBJ2-1
v_gene: TRBV11-2

CDR3aa: CASSFGGTGELFF
CDR3nt: TGTGCCAGCAGTTTTGGGGGCACCGGGGAGCTGTTTTTT
abundance: -
d_gene: -
j_gene: TRBJ2-2
v_gene: TRBV27

CDR3aa: CASSYLGTVSGNTIYF
CDR3nt: TGTGCCAGCAGTTACCTGGGGACAGTCTCTGGAAACACCATATATTTT
abundance: -
d_gene: TRBD1
j_gene: TRBJ1-3
v_gene: TRBV6-5

CDR3aa: CASSISFDRLYTF
CDR3nt: TGTGCCAGTAGTATTTCATTCGACAGGTTATACACCTTC
abundance: -
d_gene: -
j_gene: TRBJ1-2
v_gene: TRBV19

CDR3aa: CANPPRDNQPQHF
CDR3nt: TGTGCCAACCCTCCTAGAGACAATCAGCCCCAGCATTTT
abundance: once
d_gene: -
j_gene: TRBJ1-5
v_gene: TRBV6-5

CDR3aa: CASSAERWGYEQYF
CDR3nt: TGTGCCAGCAGCGCCGAGCGTTGGGGCTACGAGCAGTACTTC
abundance: -
d_gene: -
j_gene: TRBJ2-7
v_gene: TRBV9

CDR3aa: CASSPVGSYEQYF
CDR3nt: TGTGCCAGCAGCCCCGTGGGCTCCTACGAGCAGTACTTC
abundance: -
d_gene: -
j_gene: TRBJ2-7
v_gene: TRBV2

CDR3aa: CASSQDPGQTDTQYF
CDR3nt: TGTGCCAGCAGCCAAGATCCAGGACAGACAGATACGCAGTATTTT
abundance: -
d_gene: -
j_gene: TRBJ2-3
v_gene: TRBV3-1/TRBV3-2

CDR3aa: CASSLRGLERSWGDTEAFF
CDR3nt: TGTGCCAGCAGTTTAAGGGGGTTGGAGCGCAGTTGGGGGGACACTGAAGCTTTCTTT
abundance: -
d_gene: -
j_gene: TRBJ1-1
v_gene: TRBV27

CDR3aa: CASSYSGEAFF
CDR3nt: TGTGCCAGCAGTTACTCAGGGGAAGCTTTCTTT
abundance: -
d_gene: -
j_gene: TRBJ1-1
v_gene: TRBV6-5

CDR3aa: CAISGGTGGESPLHF
CDR3nt: TGTGCCATCAGTGGCGGGACAGGGGGCGAATCACCCCTCCACTTT
abundance: -
d_gene: TRBD1
j_gene: TRBJ1-6
v_gene: TRBV10-3

CDR3aa: CASSPRRGNTEAFF
CDR3nt: TGTGCCAGCAGTCCGCGCCGGGGGAACACTGAAGCTTTCTTT
abundance: -
d_gene: -
j_gene: TRBJ1-1
v_gene: TRBV28

CDR3aa: CASSLDMGIAVAFF
CDR3nt: TGTGCCAGCAGCTTGGACATGGGGATCGCAGTAGCTTTCTTT
abundance: -
d_gene: -
j_gene: TRBJ1-1
v_gene: TRBV5-6

CDR3aa: CSASRSTGWQPQHF
CDR3nt: TGCAGTGCTAGTAGGTCGACAGGGTGGCAGCCCCAGCATTTT
abundance: -
d_gene: TRBD1
j_gene: TRBJ1-5
v_gene: TRBV20-1

CDR3aa: CASSLGPERYGYTF
CDR3nt: TGTGCCAGCAGTTTGGGACCCGAACGCTATGGCTACACCTTC
abundance: once
d_gene: -
j_gene: TRBJ1-2
v_gene: TRBV27

CDR3aa: CASSVAANSNEKLFF
CDR3nt: TGTGCCAGCAGCGTAGCCGCAAACAGTAATGAAAAACTGTTTTTT
abundance: -
d_gene: -
j_gene: TRBJ1-4
v_gene: TRBV9

CDR3aa: CASSIGGQGNTIYF
CDR3nt: TGTGCCAGCAGCATTGGGGGACAGGGAAACACCATATATTTT
abundance: -
d_gene: TRBD1
j_gene: TRBJ1-3
v_gene: TRBV9

CDR3aa: CSVSGQTNTEAFF
CDR3nt: TGCAGCGTATCGGGACAGACGAACACTGAAGCTTTCTTT
abundance: -
d_gene: TRBD1
j_gene: TRBJ1-1
v_gene: TRBV29-1

CDR3aa: CASSQGWGTYEQYF
CDR3nt: TGTGCCAGCAGCCAAGGTTGGGGTACCTACGAGCAGTACTTC
abundance: once
d_gene: -
j_gene: TRBJ2-7
v_gene: TRBV3-1/TRBV3-2

CDR3aa: CASSSPGQADEKLFF
CDR3nt: TGTGCCAGCAGCTCCCCGGGGCAGGCGGATGAAAAACTGTTTTTT
abundance: -
d_gene: -
j_gene: TRBJ1-4
v_gene: TRBV6-2/TRBV6-3

CDR3aa: CASSQVAGVGNEQFF
CDR3nt: TGTGCCAGCAGCCAAGTTGCGGGAGTGGGCAATGAGCAGTTCTTC
abundance: -
d_gene: TRBD2
j_gene: TRBJ2-1
v_gene: TRBV4-2

CDR3aa: CATSDPGLAGVGNEQFF
CDR3nt: TGTGCCACCAGCGACCCCGGACTAGCGGGAGTGGGGAATGAGCAGTTCTTC
abundance: -
d_gene: TRBD2
j_gene: TRBJ2-1
v_gene: TRBV24-1

CDR3aa: CASSLQGSGNTIYF
CDR3nt: TGCGCCAGCAGTTTACAGGGATCTGGAAACACCATATATTTT
abundance: -
d_gene: -
j_gene: TRBJ1-3
v_gene: TRBV5-1

CDR3aa: CASSLQGYEQYF
CDR3nt: TGTGCCAGCAGCCTCCAAGGGTACGAGCAGTACTTC
abundance: once
d_gene: -
j_gene: TRBJ2-7
v_gene: TRBV7-9